Following are 8 T cell receptor beta chains from one sample sequenced in a study of vaccination and CD4 T cells after COVID-19. The antigens of these receptors remain unknown. The treatment is: roughly 10-day PBMC culture with coronavirus spike peptide pools or control peptides (ViraFEST assay). The study sequenced cultured CD4+ T cell DNA using the Oncomine TCR Beta short-read assay. TCRdb passed the PCR reads through MiXCR, listing each CDR3 protein once. This sample has some 20,000 distinct CDR3 sequences; 40% to 50% occur once, and the top ten carry about 18%. The specimen comprised CD4+ T cells from blood, cultured in vitro, sampled before SARS-CoV-2 vaccination. These receptors all come from a human donor who received a COVID-19 vaccine.

V and J are TRBV2 and TRBJ2-7, with no clear D. The CDR3 runs to 12 residues. CDR1 and CDR2 (germline): SNHLY, FYNNEI. Trimming stripped 7 bases from V and 0 bases from J, with 7 bases between. CDR3 sequence: CASTLSSYEQYF. DNA for the CDR3: TGTGCCAGCACTCTGAGCTCCTACGAGCAGTACTTC.

The rearrangement joins TRBV20-1 to TRBJ1-3; D uncertain. This CDR3 comprises 15 residues. Germline-derived CDR1 and CDR2 are DFQATT and SNEGSKA (reference sequence). V dropped 0 bases and J dropped 0 bases, with 9 bases sitting between them. The CDR3 region is CSARDRRFSGNTIYF. As DNA, the CDR3 is TGCAGTGCTAGAGATCGAAGGTTCTCTGGAAACACCATATATTTT.

The chain uses TRBV6-1 and TRBJ2-3; no firm D call. V lost 3 bases and J lost 2, with 12 bases in between. The CDR3 extends over 15 amino acids. Germline values: CDR1 MNHNS, CDR2 SASEGT. CDR3 loop: CASSENLLNTDTQYF. CDR3 in DNA: TGTGCCAGCAGTGAGAATCTCCTAAACACAGATACGCAGTATTTT.

The chain joins TRBV5-1 to TRBJ1-2; no firm D call. Germline V gene lookup returns CDR1 SGHRS and CDR2 YFSETQ. The V gene lost 0 bases and the J gene lost 4 bases, with 10 bases spanning the gap. This CDR3 contains 14 residues. CDR3 coding DNA: TGCGCCAGCAGCTTGGAACCCAATCGCTATGGCTACACCTTC. Translation: CASSLEPNRYGYTF.

The rearrangement uses TRBV6-4 and TRBJ1-1, with TRBD1 matching over 7 bases. The V gene's germline CDR1 is MRHNA and CDR2 SNTAGT. This CDR3 region has 13 residues. Germline trimming cut 6 bases from V and 5 bases from J; bases unmatched to any gene: 6. CDR3 protein: CASRLDRETEAFF. CDR3 DNA sequence: TGTGCCAGCAGATTAGACAGGGAGACTGAAGCTTTCTTT.

The chain employs TRBV15 and TRBJ2-3; TRBD2 agrees at 10 bases. This CDR3 region has 16 residues. Looked up from germline, CDR1 is LNHNV and CDR2 is YYDKDF (reference sequence). With 2 bases clipped from V and 3 bases from J, the junction kept 5 bases outside the gene matches. CDR3 sequence reads: CATSRSSGGMTDTQYF. CDR3 coding DNA: TGTGCCACCAGCAGAAGTAGCGGGGGGATGACAGATACGCAGTATTTT.

The chain couples TRBV27 to TRBJ1-6; 7 nucleotides line up with TRBD1. The V gene end was trimmed by 5 bases and the J gene end by 6 bases; junction bases not matched to a gene: 7. Germline CDR1 MNHEY, CDR2 SMNVEV (reference sequence). The CDR3 sequence is 15 residues long. CDR3: CASSPTGTANSPLHF. The CDR3 DNA sequence: TGTGCCAGCAGTCCCACCGGGACAGCTAATTCACCCCTCCACTTT.

The V and J genes are TRBV10-3 and TRBJ2-2, with D unresolved. V lost 0 bases and J 5 bases, leaving 7 bases between the germline ends. The CDR3 has 14 residues. Germline V gives CDR1 ENHRY, CDR2 SYGVKD. CDR3 nucleotides: TGTGCCATCAGTGAGTCAGGTGATACCGGGGAGCTGTTTTTT. Its protein is CAISESGDTGELFF.